This entry lists 5 T cell receptor beta chains sequenced from one sample in a study of cytomegalovirus exposure and HLA in healthy donors. The PCR used 60 Vbeta and 13 Jbeta primers. Profiled with immunoSEQ multiplex PCR; TCRdb holds only in-frame clones, not every one. Of under 200,000 clones in the sample, more than 65% are singletons; the top ten hold approximately 2%. The source material was PBMCs. The receptor source for this set is a woman aged 25-40 years in good health and CMV-seronegative.

The chain employs TRBV9 and TRBJ2-2; 7 nucleotides align to TRBD2. V lost 3 bases to trimming and J lost 7 bases; unmatched junction nucleotides: 21. From germline, CDR1 is SGDLS and CDR2 YYNGEE. The CDR3 is made up of 19 amino acids. The CDR3 coding sequence is TGTGCCAGCAGCGCCGTGGGGGTGATCGCGGGAGATGGGGGCGGGGAGCTGTTTTTT. Protein sequence: CASSAVGVIAGDGGGELFF.

The V call is TRBV7-2, the J call TRBJ2-1; 10 positions match TRBD2. V gave up 1 base and J gave up 7 bases; unmatched junction bases: 7. This CDR3 contains 16 residues. CDR1 is SGHTA, CDR2 FQGNSA, per germline. CDR3 sequence reads: CASSLDASGRGNEQFF. DNA for the CDR3: TGTGCCAGCAGCTTAGACGCCAGCGGGAGGGGAAATGAGCAGTTCTTC.

This clone was recorded only once. The chain recombines TRBV9 with TRBJ1-2; a possible D gene is TRBD1 (5 bases). V was trimmed by 4 bases and J by 4 bases, leaving 14 bases between them. CDR3 length: 14 residues. Germline V gives CDR1 SGDLS, CDR2 YYNGEE. This CDR3 reads CASSPRGGGYGYTF. Written as DNA, the CDR3 is TGTGCCAGCAGCCCACGGGGGGGAGGCTATGGCTACACCTTC. Filled out from reference TRBV9 and TRBJ1-2, the complete variable domain reads DSGVTQTPKHLITATGQRVTLRCSPRSGDLSVYWYQQSLDQGLQFLIQYYNGEERAKGNILERFSAQQFPDLHSELNLSSLELGDSALYFCASSPRGGGYGYTFGSGTRLTVV.

This chain joins TRBV7-2 and TRBJ2-7; D gene unclear. Between the trimmed V and J ends, which lost 3 bases and 3 bases, there was a span of 12 bases. Germline V CDR1 and CDR2: SGHTA, FQGNSA. The CDR3 consists of 14 residues. CDR3 residues: CASSFLSTLYEQYF. In DNA, the CDR3 is TGTGCCAGCAGCTTTTTATCGACACTCTACGAGCAGTACTTC.

The chain uses TRBV10-1 and TRBJ1-1; D is unclear. CDR3 length equals 13 residues. Trimming removed 3 bases at V and 8 bases at J, with 13 bases between. Germline CDR1 WNHNN, CDR2 SYGVQD (reference sequence). The CDR3 protein is CASSDTRLSEAFF. CDR3 DNA sequence: TGCGCCAGCAGTGACACCCGACTATCAGAAGCTTTCTTT.